These T cell receptor beta chains were read from a single sample in a study of blood T cell repertoires in COVID-19. Some clones are missing from TCRdb's copy, which holds only in-frame ones; the method was immunoSEQ multiplex PCR. Of about 290,000 clones in the sample, around 89% were seen once. The material sequenced was peripheral blood. Receptor source: a man aged 40-49 years with acute or convalescent COVID-19. The CDR3 runs from the conserved cysteine through the conserved F or W. A D gene is named only where the DNA matches it firmly. Clone size is stated in some rows and not others, as once, few, many or a class when expanded.

clone size	J gene	V gene	D gene	CDR3 DNA	CDR3 protein
-	TRBJ1-1	TRBV2	-	TGTGCCAGTACATCCAGGGATTTCGTCGCTGAAGCTTTCTTT	CASTSRDFVAEAFF
-	TRBJ1-5	TRBV7-9	TRBD1	TGTGCCAGCAGCCCGGACAGGGGAGATCAGCCCCAGCATTTT	CASSPDRGDQPQHF
-	TRBJ1-3	TRBV2	-	TGTGCCAGCTCTGGTGCTGAGGCTGGAAACACCATATATTTT	CASSGAEAGNTIYF
-	TRBJ1-2	TRBV25-1	-	TGTGCCAGCAGTGCAGGGGCCAACAGGGCCGGCTACACCTTC	CASSAGANRAGYTF
once	TRBJ2-1	TRBV29-1	TRBD1	TGCAGCGTCTTTACAGGGGCAGCAAACAATGAGCAGTTCTTC	CSVFTGAANNEQFF
once	TRBJ2-1	TRBV29-1	-	TGCAGCGTTGAAGGGCAAGCCGGGACAAGAGACTACAATGAGCAGTTCTTC	CSVEGQAGTRDYNEQFF
-	TRBJ1-2	TRBV5-1	-	TGCGCCAGCAGCTTTATTTCAGGGGACTATGGCTACACCTTC	CASSFISGDYGYTF
-	TRBJ1-1	TRBV4-1	TRBD1	TGCGCCAGCAGCCAAGACTGGACAGGGAGGAACACTGAAGCTTTCTTT	CASSQDWTGRNTEAFF
-	TRBJ1-5	TRBV12-3/TRBV12-4	-	TGTGCCAGCAGTAATGGAGGAAATCAGCCCCAGCATTTT	CASSNGGNQPQHF
-	TRBJ2-1	TRBV7-9	-	TGTGCCAGCAGCCCGTTCAAGGGGGCCTACAATGAGCAGTTCTTC	CASSPFKGAYNEQFF
-	TRBJ2-1	TRBV5-6	TRBD2	TGTGCCAGCAGCTCCCCTGCGAGCGGGGGGGCGTTAGGAGAGCAGTTCTTC	CASSSPASGGALGEQFF
-	TRBJ1-1	TRBV5-1	TRBD1	TGCGCCAGCAGCGAAAGGACAGGGCCCACTGAAGCTTTCTTT	CASSERTGPTEAFF
-	TRBJ1-4	TRBV12-3/TRBV12-4	-	TGTGCCAGCAGCACCGGAGGGACCCAACTGTTTTTT	CASSTGGTQLFF
-	TRBJ1-5	TRBV19	TRBD1	TGTGCCAGTAGTATAGTGTCGGGACAGGGGGCGCGGGGTCAGCCCCAGCATTTT	CASSIVSGQGARGQPQHF
-	TRBJ1-5	TRBV11-2	-	TGTGCCAGCAGCTTCAGCGACAATCAGCCCCAGCATTTT	CASSFSDNQPQHF
-	TRBJ2-7	TRBV25-1	-	TGTGCCAGCAGTACAGGTATGGGCTCCTACGAGCAGTACTTC	CASSTGMGSYEQYF
-	TRBJ1-1	TRBV11-2	-	TGTGCCAGCAGCTTAACAACAGAAACTGAAGCTTTCTTT	CASSLTTETEAFF
-	TRBJ2-1	TRBV5-1	TRBD1	TGCGCCAGCAGTTTAGGGACAGGGAACAATGAGCAGTTCTTC	CASSLGTGNNEQFF
-	TRBJ2-1	TRBV12-5	TRBD2	TGTGCTAGTGGTTTCTTTCGGGGGGGCACCTACAATGAGCAGTTCTTC	CASGFFRGGTYNEQFF
once	TRBJ1-1	TRBV5-1	-	TGCGCCAGCAGCTTGTGGACGGGAGGTAAGAACACTGAAGCTTTCTTT	CASSLWTGGKNTEAFF
-	TRBJ1-1	TRBV29-1	TRBD1	TGCAGCGCTCTGACAGGGAGCAGCACTGAAGCTTTCTTT	CSALTGSSTEAFF
-	TRBJ2-2	TRBV12-5	TRBD1	TGTGCTAGTGGTTTGGCAACGACAGGGCAAGGACCCGGGGAGCTGTTTTTT	CASGLATTGQGPGELFF
-	TRBJ1-2	TRBV12-3/TRBV12-4	-	TGTGCCAGCACCGCTGGAGCTAACTATGGCTACACCTTC	CASTAGANYGYTF
-	TRBJ2-3	TRBV7-2	TRBD2	TGTGCCAGCATGCCCGGGGGGGCGTCGGTTACGCAGTATTTT	CASMPGGASVTQYF
-	TRBJ2-5	TRBV3-1/TRBV3-2	TRBD1	TGTGCCAGCAGCCCGACGACAGGGCAAGAGACCCAGTACTTC	CASSPTTGQETQYF
-	TRBJ1-1	TRBV10-3	-	TGTGCCATCACTCCGGACTTGAACACTGAAGCTTTCTTT	CAITPDLNTEAFF
-	TRBJ1-2	TRBV24-1	TRBD1	TGTGCCACCAGTGATTCCAGACAGGGGTGGGGCTATGGCTACACCTTC	CATSDSRQGWGYGYTF
-	TRBJ1-2	TRBV6-5	TRBD1	TGTGCCAGCACCGGAAGGCCGGGACAGGGAGCGGGCTACACCTTC	CASTGRPGQGAGYTF
-	TRBJ1-1	TRBV10-3	-	TGTGCCATCCAAGGGGTTTGGGGAGCTTTCTTT	CAIQGVWGAFF
-	TRBJ1-1	TRBV7-2	TRBD1	TGTGCCAGCAGCTTAAGGGGACAGGGTCGCGCTGAAGCTTTCTTT	CASSLRGQGRAEAFF
once	TRBJ2-1	TRBV5-1	-	TGCGCCAGCAGAAGTGAGGGGGAAAGCAGTGAGCAGTTCTTC	CASRSEGESSEQFF
-	TRBJ2-7	TRBV6-5	TRBD1	TGTGCCAGCAGGGCCTCCGGGACAGGATCCTACGAGCAGTACTTC	CASRASGTGSYEQYF
-	TRBJ1-3	TRBV6-5	-	TGTGCCAGCAGTTACTCGGGTACGGGAAGCGGAAACACCATATATTTT	CASSYSGTGSGNTIYF
-	TRBJ2-3	TRBV28	TRBD2	TGTGCCAGCAGTTCTCCACTAGCGGGGGCGGTAGATACGCAGTATTTT	CASSSPLAGAVDTQYF
-	TRBJ2-3	TRBV2	TRBD2	TGTGCCAGCCAAGGGGGGACTAGCGGATACACAGATACGCAGTATTTT	CASQGGTSGYTDTQYF
-	TRBJ2-7	TRBV7-2	TRBD2	TGTGCCAGCAGCCCTGTGGGACTAGCGGGCTTTTCTTACGAGCAGTACTTC	CASSPVGLAGFSYEQYF
-	TRBJ2-1	TRBV6-2/TRBV6-3	-	TGTGCCAGCAGTTACGGGCAGGCCTACAATGAGCAGTTCTTC	CASSYGQAYNEQFF
-	TRBJ1-1	TRBV19	-	TGTGCCAGTACAGTATTAACCTACGGGGACACTGAAGCTTTCTTT	CASTVLTYGDTEAFF
-	TRBJ2-7	TRBV6-5	TRBD1	TGTGCCAGCAGTTACTCGAACAGGGGCCCGCTGGAGCAGTACTTC	CASSYSNRGPLEQYF
-	TRBJ1-2	TRBV5-4	-	TGTGCCAGCAGCCGGGGGGGGCCATATGGCTACACCTTC	CASSRGGPYGYTF
-	TRBJ1-5	TRBV6-5	TRBD1	TGTGCCAGCAGTCCCCAGACAGGGAGGAGTCAGCCCCAGCATTTT	CASSPQTGRSQPQHF
-	TRBJ1-1	TRBV5-5	TRBD1	TGTGCCAGCAGCTCTGACAGGGTGGGAGCTTTCTTT	CASSSDRVGAFF
few	TRBJ1-2	TRBV5-4	-	TGTGCCAGCAGCCTCCCCCGCGAGAGGGCCGCTGGCTACACCTTC	CASSLPRERAAGYTF
-	TRBJ2-7	TRBV27	-	TGTGCCAGCACGAACGGTGACGAGCAGTACTTC	CASTNGDEQYF
-	TRBJ1-5	TRBV4-2	-	TGTGCCAGCAGCGACGGGGTGGATCAGCCCCAGCATTTT	CASSDGVDQPQHF
once	TRBJ1-2	TRBV6-5	-	TGTGCCAGCAGGGAGTTAGTTGCTGGCTACACCTTC	CASRELVAGYTF
-	TRBJ1-2	TRBV6-5	-	TGTGCCAGCTGTCCCGTACAGGTTGTGGGCTACACCTTC	CASCPVQVVGYTF
-	TRBJ2-1	TRBV7-9	TRBD2	TGTGCCAGCAGCTTCCTACCGGGACTAGGCGACAATGAGCAGTTCTTC	CASSFLPGLGDNEQFF
-	TRBJ2-7	TRBV29-1	TRBD1	TGCAGCGTTGAAGATTCCCGGGACAGTCCCTACGAGCAGTACTTC	CSVEDSRDSPYEQYF
-	TRBJ1-5	TRBV27	-	TGTGCCAGCAGTTCCACAGGGTATAGCAATCAGCCCCAGCATTTT	CASSSTGYSNQPQHF
-	TRBJ2-1	TRBV4-1	TRBD1	TGCGCCAGCAGACAGGGGAACGATGAGCAGTTCTTC	CASRQGNDEQFF
-	TRBJ2-1	TRBV29-1	TRBD2	TGCAGCGTTGGGGCCGGGTTCTCGACTAGCTCCCCCTACAATGAGCAGTTCTTC	CSVGAGFSTSSPYNEQFF
-	TRBJ1-5	TRBV6-1	-	TGTGCCAGCAGTGAAGCTGGGACAATTTATCAGCCCCAGCATTTT	CASSEAGTIYQPQHF
-	TRBJ1-1	TRBV19	TRBD1	TGTGCCAGTAGGAGACAGGGAATGAACACTGAAGCTTTCTTT	CASRRQGMNTEAFF
-	TRBJ1-1	TRBV11-2	TRBD1	TGTGCCAGCAGCCGTGGGACAGTCCCCGCTGAAGCTTTCTTT	CASSRGTVPAEAFF
-	TRBJ1-5	TRBV15	TRBD1	TGTGCCACCAGCAGAGAAGGACAGGGGGGGAATCAGCCCCAGCATTTT	CATSREGQGGNQPQHF
-	TRBJ2-1	TRBV18	-	TGTGCCAGCTCGCGCAGCCAGGGGGGAGAGCAGTTCTTC	CASSRSQGGEQFF